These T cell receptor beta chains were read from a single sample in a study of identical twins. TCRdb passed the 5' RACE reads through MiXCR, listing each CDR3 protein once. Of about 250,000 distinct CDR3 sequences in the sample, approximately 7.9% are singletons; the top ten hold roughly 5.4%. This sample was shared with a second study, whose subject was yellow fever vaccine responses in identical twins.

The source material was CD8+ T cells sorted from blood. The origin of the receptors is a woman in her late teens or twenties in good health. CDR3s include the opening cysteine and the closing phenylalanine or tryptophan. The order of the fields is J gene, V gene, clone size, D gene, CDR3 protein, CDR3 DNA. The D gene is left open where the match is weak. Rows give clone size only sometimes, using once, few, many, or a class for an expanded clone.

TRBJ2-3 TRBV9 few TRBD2 CASSPLGGTSTDTQYF TGTGCCAGCAGCCCTCTGGGGGGGACTAGCACAGATACGCAGTATTTT
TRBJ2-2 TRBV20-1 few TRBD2 CSATSGDTLNTGELFF TGCAGTGCAACTAGCGGGGACACACTGAACACCGGGGAGCTGTTTTTT
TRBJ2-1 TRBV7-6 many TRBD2 CASTLGGGYNEQFF TGTGCCAGCACCCTAGGCGGGGGTTACAATGAGCAGTTCTTC
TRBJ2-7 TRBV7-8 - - CASSSPGEVSLYEQYF TGTGCCAGCAGCTCCCCCGGGGAAGTTTCCCTCTACGAGCAGTACTTC
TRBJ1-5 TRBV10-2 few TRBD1 CASSEEGARQPQHF TGCGCCAGCAGTGAGGAGGGGGCTCGGCAGCCCCAGCATTTT
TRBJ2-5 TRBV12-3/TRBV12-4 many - CASSTRWETQYF TGTGCCAGCAGCACTCGGTGGGAGACCCAGTACTTC
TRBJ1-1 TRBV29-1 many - CSVEGRKEAFF TGCAGCGTTGAAGGGCGGAAAGAAGCTTTCTTT
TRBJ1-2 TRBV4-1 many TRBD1 CASSPSPGQGYGYTF TGCGCCAGCAGCCCTTCGCCGGGACAGGGATATGGCTACACCTTC
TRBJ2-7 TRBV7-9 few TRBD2 CASSLEHGRELGYEQYF TGTGCCAGCAGCTTAGAGCACGGGCGGGAGTTGGGCTACGAGCAGTACTTC
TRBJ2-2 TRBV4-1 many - CASSPITGELFF TGCGCCAGCAGCCCAATCACCGGGGAGCTGTTTTTT
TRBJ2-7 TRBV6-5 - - CASSYGGDLGEQYF TGTGCCAGCAGTTACGGTGGGGACCTAGGGGAGCAGTACTTC
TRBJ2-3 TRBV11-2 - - CASSPRQSTDTQYF TGTGCCAGCAGCCCGCGACAGAGCACAGATACGCAGTATTTT
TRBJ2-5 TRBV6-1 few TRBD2 CASSSGTSGETQYF TGTGCCAGCAGCTCCGGGACTAGCGGGGAGACCCAGTACTTC
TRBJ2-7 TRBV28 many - CASSLTGKLPYEQYF TGTGCCAGCAGCTTGACAGGAAAACTTCCCTACGAGCAGTACTTC
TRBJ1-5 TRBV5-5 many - CASSLEAVYQPQHF TGTGCCAGCAGCTTGGAGGCAGTATATCAGCCCCAGCATTTT
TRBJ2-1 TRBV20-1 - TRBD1 CSATGGRFSSYNEQFF TGCAGTGCCACAGGGGGCAGATTTAGCTCCTACAATGAGCAGTTCTTC
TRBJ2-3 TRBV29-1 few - CSVEGQTSTDTQYF TGCAGCGTTGAAGGACAGACTAGCACAGATACGCAGTATTTT
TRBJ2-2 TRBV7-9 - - CASSSPDGETGELFF TGTGCCAGCAGCTCACCGGACGGGGAGACCGGGGAGCTGTTTTTT
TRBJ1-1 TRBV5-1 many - CASSSLPDSMNTEAFF TGCGCCAGCAGCTCCCTCCCGGACAGTATGAACACTGAAGCTTTCTTT
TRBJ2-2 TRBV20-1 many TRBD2 CSARFTSGGDTGELFF TGCAGTGCTAGATTTACTAGCGGGGGTGACACCGGGGAGCTGTTTTTT
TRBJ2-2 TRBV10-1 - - CASSEGVPGELFF TGCGCCAGCAGTGAAGGGGTTCCCGGGGAGCTGTTTTTT
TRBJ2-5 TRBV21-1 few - CASTPRVLPGLAVIPRDQETQYF TGTGCCAGCACACCCCGAGTACTACCGGGACTAGCGGTAATTCCGCGGGATCAAGAGACCCAGTACTTC
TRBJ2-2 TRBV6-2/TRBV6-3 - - CASSYPDGNTGELFF TGTGCCAGCAGTTACCCTGACGGCAACACCGGGGAGCTGTTTTTT
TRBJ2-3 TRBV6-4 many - CASSSLSTDTQYF TGTGCCAGCAGCTCTCTGAGCACAGATACGCAGTATTTT
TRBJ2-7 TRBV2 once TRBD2 CASSAPLAGGGDEQYF TGTGCCAGCAGTGCCCCCCTAGCGGGAGGGGGAGACGAGCAGTACTTC
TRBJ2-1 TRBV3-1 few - CASSQVVSHTGGPVLNEQFF TGTGCCAGCAGCCAAGTGGTGTCTCATACAGGCGGCCCGGTCTTGAATGAGCAGTTCTTC
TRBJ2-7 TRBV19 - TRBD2 CASSTVLAAQEQYF TGTGCCAGTAGTACGGTCCTAGCGGCACAAGAGCAGTACTTC
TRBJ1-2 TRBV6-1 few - CATSGGGLLGYTF TGTGCCACCTCCGGGGGGGGGTTGCTTGGCTACACCTTC
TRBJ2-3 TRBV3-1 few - CASSQDSPADTQYF TGTGCCAGCAGCCAAGATTCCCCGGCAGATACGCAGTATTTT
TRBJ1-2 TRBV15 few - CATSRVGSVYGYTF TGTGCCACCAGCAGAGTCGGTTCGGTATATGGCTACACCTTC
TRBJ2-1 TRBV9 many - CASSASTSPEQFF TGTGCCAGCAGCGCTTCGACTTCCCCCGAGCAGTTCTTC
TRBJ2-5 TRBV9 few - CASSGLGLAEKETQYF TGTGCCAGCAGCGGCTTGGGGCTAGCAGAGAAAGAGACCCAGTACTTC
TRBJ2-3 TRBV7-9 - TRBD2 CASRGGRPDTQYF TGTGCCAGCAGGGGCGGGAGGCCGGATACGCAGTATTTT
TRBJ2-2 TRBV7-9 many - CASRQGSGELFF TGTGCCAGCAGGCAGGGGTCCGGGGAGCTGTTTTTT
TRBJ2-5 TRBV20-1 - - CSARGPSPTETQYF TGCAGTGCTAGAGGCCCTAGCCCCACGGAGACCCAGTACTTC
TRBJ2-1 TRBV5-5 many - CASSIPQGGNEQFF TGTGCCAGCAGCATACCACAAGGTGGCAATGAGCAGTTCTTC
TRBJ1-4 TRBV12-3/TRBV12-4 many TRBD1 CASSLRQGVTNEKLFF TGTGCCAGCAGTTTACGGCAGGGGGTAACTAATGAAAAACTGTTTTTT
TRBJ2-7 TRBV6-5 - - CASSYSMEQAYEQYF TGTGCCAGCAGTTACTCGATGGAGCAGGCCTACGAGCAGTACTTC
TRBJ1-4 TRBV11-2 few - CASSSVVGPNEKLFF TGTGCCAGCAGCTCGGTGGTGGGTCCCAATGAAAAACTGTTTTTT
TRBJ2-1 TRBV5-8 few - CASSLEETRPYNEQFF TGTGCCAGCAGCTTGGAGGAGACTCGTCCCTACAATGAGCAGTTCTTC
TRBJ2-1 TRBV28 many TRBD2 CASSALSGRDWKSYNEQFF TGTGCCAGCAGTGCCCTGAGCGGGAGGGACTGGAAGTCCTACAATGAGCAGTTCTTC
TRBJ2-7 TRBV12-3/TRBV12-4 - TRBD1 CASSGTVSSYEQYF TGTGCCAGCAGTGGGACAGTCAGCTCCTACGAGCAGTACTTC
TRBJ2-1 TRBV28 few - CASSFGSNGQFF TGTGCCAGCAGTTTTGGCTCCAATGGGCAGTTCTTC
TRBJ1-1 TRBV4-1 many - CASSQGSDGLNTEAFF TGCGCCAGCAGCCAAGGCTCGGACGGGCTGAACACTGAAGCTTTCTTT
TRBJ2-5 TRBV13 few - CASSPRGWETQYF TGTGCCAGCAGCCCCCGGGGATGGGAGACCCAGTACTTC
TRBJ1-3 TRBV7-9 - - CASSLGGPNTGNTIYF TGTGCCAGCAGCTTAGGGGGACCAAATACCGGAAACACCATATATTTT
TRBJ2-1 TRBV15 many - CAGGDSYNEQFF TGTGCCGGTGGGGACTCCTACAATGAGCAGTTCTTC
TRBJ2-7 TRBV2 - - CASSTTSGEQYF TGTGCCAGCAGTACCACATCGGGGGAGCAGTACTTC
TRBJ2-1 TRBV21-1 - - CASSKARGAAYNEQFF TGTGCCAGCAGCAAAGCTAGGGGGGCCGCCTACAATGAGCAGTTCTTC
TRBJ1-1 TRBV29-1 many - CSAQATNTEAFF TGCAGCGCACAGGCGACGAACACTGAAGCTTTCTTT
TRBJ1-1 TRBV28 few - CASSFLPEAFF TGTGCCAGCAGTTTTCTTCCGGAAGCTTTCTTT
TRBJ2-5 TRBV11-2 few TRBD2 CASSNRLAGGPWETQYF TGTGCCAGCAGCAACAGACTAGCGGGGGGGCCTTGGGAGACCCAGTACTTC
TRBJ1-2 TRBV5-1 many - CASSPPGLTNYGYTF TGCGCCAGCAGCCCTCCAGGCTTAACTAACTATGGCTACACCTTC
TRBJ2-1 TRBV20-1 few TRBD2 CSATGTSGHEQFF TGCAGTGCAACCGGGACTAGTGGCCATGAGCAGTTCTTC
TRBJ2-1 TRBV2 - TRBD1 CASSEALGQGVDEQFF TGTGCCAGCAGTGAAGCGCTCGGACAGGGGGTGGATGAGCAGTTCTTC